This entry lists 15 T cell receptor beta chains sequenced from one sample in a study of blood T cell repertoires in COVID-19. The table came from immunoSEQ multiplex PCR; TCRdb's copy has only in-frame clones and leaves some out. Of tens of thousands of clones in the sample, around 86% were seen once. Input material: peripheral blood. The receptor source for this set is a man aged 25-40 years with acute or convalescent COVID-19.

The CDR3 loop reads CASSSAGHYYGYTF. CDR3 bases: TGTGCCAGCAGTTCAGCGGGACACTACTATGGCTACACCTTC. This chain uses TRBV6-6 with TRBJ1-2; TRBD1 is a possible D gene (6 bases). Germline V CDR1 and CDR2: MNHNY, SVGAGI (reference sequence). Trimming cost V 4 bases and J 3 bases, with 12 bases left between them. The CDR3 has 14 amino acids.

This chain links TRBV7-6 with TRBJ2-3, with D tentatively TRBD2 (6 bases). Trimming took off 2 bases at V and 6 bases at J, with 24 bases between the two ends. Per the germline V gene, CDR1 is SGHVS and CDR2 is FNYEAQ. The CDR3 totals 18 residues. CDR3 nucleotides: TGTGCCAGCAGCTTATGGGGCGTAGCGGCTTCACGAACGGATACGCAGTATTTT. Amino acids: CASSLWGVAASRTDTQYF.

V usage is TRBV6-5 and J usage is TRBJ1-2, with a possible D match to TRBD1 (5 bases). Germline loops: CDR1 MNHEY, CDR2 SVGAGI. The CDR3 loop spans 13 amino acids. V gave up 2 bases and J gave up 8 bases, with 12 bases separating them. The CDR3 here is CASSYGPGGGYTF. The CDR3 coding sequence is TGTGCCAGCAGTTACGGTCCGGGGGGAGGCTACACCTTC.

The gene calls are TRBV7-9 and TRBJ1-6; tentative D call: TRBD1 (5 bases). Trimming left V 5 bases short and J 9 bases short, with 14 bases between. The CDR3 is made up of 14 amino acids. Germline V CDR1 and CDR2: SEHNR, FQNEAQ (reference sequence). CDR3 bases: TGTGCCAGCAGCATAGGGGAGGCGAGTTCACCCCTCCACTTT. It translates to CASSIGEASSPLHF.

The CDR3 DNA reads TGTGCCAGCAGCGCGCAGGGGTTTGGCTACACCTTC. Protein: CASSAQGFGYTF. The chain links TRBV5-6 to TRBJ1-2; a possible D gene is TRBD1 (6 bases). V was pared by 4 bases and J by 7 bases, with 11 bases between. The CDR3 consists of 12 residues. Germline values: CDR1 SGHDT, CDR2 YYEEEE. Full variable domain (rest looked up from reference TRBV5-6 and TRBJ1-2): DAGVTQSPTHLIKTRGQQVTLRCSPKSGHDTVSWYQQALGQGPQFIFQYYEEEERQRGNFPDRFSGHQFPNYSSELNVNALLLGDSALYLCASSAQGFGYTFGSGTRLTVV.

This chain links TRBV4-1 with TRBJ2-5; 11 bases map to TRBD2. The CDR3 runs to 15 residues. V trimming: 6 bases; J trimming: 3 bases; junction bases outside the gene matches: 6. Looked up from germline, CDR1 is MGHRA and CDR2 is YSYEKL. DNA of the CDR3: TGCGCCAGCAGTCACTTAGCGGGGGGGGAAGAGACCCAGTACTTC. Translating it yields CASSHLAGGEETQYF.

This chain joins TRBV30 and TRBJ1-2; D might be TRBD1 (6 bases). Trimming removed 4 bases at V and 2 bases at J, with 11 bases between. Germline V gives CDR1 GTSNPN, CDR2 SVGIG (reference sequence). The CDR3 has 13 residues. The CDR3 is CAWTPTGNYGYTF. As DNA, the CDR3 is TGTGCCTGGACCCCTACAGGGAACTATGGCTACACCTTC.

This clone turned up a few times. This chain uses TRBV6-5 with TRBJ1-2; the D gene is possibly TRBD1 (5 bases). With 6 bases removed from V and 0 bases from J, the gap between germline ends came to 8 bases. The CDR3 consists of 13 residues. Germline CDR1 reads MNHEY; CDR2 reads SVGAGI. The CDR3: CASRETANYGYTF. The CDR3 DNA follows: TGTGCCAGCAGGGAGACAGCTAACTATGGCTACACCTTC.

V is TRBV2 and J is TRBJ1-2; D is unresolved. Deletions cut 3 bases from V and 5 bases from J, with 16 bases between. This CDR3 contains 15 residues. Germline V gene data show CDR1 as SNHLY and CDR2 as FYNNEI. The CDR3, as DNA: TGTGCCAGCAGTGAGGCTGTCGGGGTTATGTATGGCTACACCTTC. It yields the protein CASSEAVGVMYGYTF.

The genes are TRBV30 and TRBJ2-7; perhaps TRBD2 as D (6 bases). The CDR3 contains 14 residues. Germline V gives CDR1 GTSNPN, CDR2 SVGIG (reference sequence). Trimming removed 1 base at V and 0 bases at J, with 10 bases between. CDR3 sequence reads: CAWSDGGSSYEQYF. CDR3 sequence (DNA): TGTGCCTGGAGTGATGGGGGGAGCTCCTACGAGCAGTACTTC.

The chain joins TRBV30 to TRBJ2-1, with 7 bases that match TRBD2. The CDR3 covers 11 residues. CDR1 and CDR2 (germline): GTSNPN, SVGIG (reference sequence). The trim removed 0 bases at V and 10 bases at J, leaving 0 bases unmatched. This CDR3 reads CAWSVAGEQFF. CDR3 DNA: TGTGCCTGGAGTGTAGCGGGGGAGCAGTTCTTC.

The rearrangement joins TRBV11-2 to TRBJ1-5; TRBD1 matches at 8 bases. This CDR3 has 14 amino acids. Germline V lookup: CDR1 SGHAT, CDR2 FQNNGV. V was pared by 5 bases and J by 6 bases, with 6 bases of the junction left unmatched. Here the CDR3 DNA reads TGTGCCAGCAGCCCAGGACAGGGTGTTCAGCCCCAGCATTTT. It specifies CASSPGQGVQPQHF.

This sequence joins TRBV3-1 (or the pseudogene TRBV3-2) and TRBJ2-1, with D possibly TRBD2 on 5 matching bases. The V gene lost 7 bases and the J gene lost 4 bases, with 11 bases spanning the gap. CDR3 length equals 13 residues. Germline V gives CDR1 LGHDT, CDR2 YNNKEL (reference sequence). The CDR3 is CASTGYPYNEQFF. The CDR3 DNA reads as TGTGCCAGCACGGGGTACCCTTACAATGAGCAGTTCTTC.

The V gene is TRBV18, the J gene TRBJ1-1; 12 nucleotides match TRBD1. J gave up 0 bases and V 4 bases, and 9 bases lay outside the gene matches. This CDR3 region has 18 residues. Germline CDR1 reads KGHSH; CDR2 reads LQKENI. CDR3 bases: TGTGCCAGCTCACTCGGGACAGGGGGCGCGGGTCTGAACACTGAAGCTTTCTTT. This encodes CASSLGTGGAGLNTEAFF.

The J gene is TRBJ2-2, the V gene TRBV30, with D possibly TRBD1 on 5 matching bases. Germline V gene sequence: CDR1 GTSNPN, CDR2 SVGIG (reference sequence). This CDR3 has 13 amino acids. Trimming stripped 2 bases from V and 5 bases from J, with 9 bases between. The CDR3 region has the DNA TGTGCCTGGAGTCGACAGCTTACCGGGGAGCTGTTTTTT. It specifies CAWSRQLTGELFF. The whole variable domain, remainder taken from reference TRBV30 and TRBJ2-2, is SQTIHQWPATLVQPVGSPLSLECTVEGTSNPNLYWYRQAAGRGLQLLFYSVGIGQISSEVPQNLSASRPQDRQFILSSKKLLLSDSGFYLCAWSRQLTGELFFGEGSRLTVL.